This T cell receptor (beta chain) is drawn from a study of regulatory T cells in long-lasting Graves disease (dated by TCRdb to the early 2020s). For the wider study: Antithyroid drugs had been taken for less than 3 months by newly diagnosed Graves' disease patients. This study used TCR sequencing and RNA sequencing of peripheral blood to compare persistent Graves' disease patients against newly diagnosed Graves' disease patients. The study took place in China and was registered as a clinical trial. TCR sequencing covered roughly 13 persistent and roughly 20 newly diagnosed Graves' disease patients, some 35 samples in total.

According to the study, the label for this sample's time point signals: newly diagnosed GD, antithyroid drugs for less than 3 months. RNA was extracted from PBMCs in TRIzol for both TCR sequencing and RNA sequencing. Graves' disease was diagnosed according to American Thyroid Association guidelines. The patients came from an endocrinology department in Xi'an, China. From each patient, nine milliliters of peripheral blood was collected into an EDTA anticoagulant tube. Ficoll Paque Plus density gradient separation was used to isolate PBMCs, and no additional T cell sorting was done. An Agilent 2100 Bioanalyzer and agarose gel were used to assess RNA quality, and a NanoDrop 2000 was used to measure RNA concentration. Study-wide findings and limitations: A larger number of public clonotypes was shared among persistent patients (about 2,700) than among newly diagnosed patients (roughly 1,000). The study examined only peripheral blood because the primary lesion, thyroid tissue, could not be accessed. As a limitation, the authors acknowledged that the small sample size may reduce accuracy. Only the TCR beta chain was sequenced and analyzed. Persistent Graves' disease patients showed lower TCR Shannon entropy and fewer highly expanded clones than newly diagnosed patients, suggesting clonal expansion. Persistent disease showed preferential use of TRBV28, TRBJ1-2 and TRBJ2-5, whereas newly diagnosed disease favored TRBV20-1 and TRBJ2-1.

Many counts were recorded for this clonotype. Its target antigen remains unknown. Nothing much larger sits one base from this clone, and base qualities are not available. To prepare the library, multiplex PCR was applied. The instrument was an Illumina HiSeq 4000. To build TCR beta libraries, CDR3 regions were amplified by Arm-PCR using iRepertoire HTBI primers. Before sequencing, the PCR products underwent gel purification. Turning to the authors' computational methods: A total of 62 TRBV and some 15 TRBJ segments were identified across samples and were used for gene usage analysis of CDR3 amino acid clonotypes. COPE and FqMerger were used to merge the filtered high-quality paired reads into contigs. Contigs were aligned with BLAST to IMGT TRBV, TRBD and TRBJ reference genes, and CDR3 was defined per IMGT. Any clonotype with a frequency above 0.1% was counted as a highly expanded clone. Repertoire diversity was measured by Shannon entropy, and V-J evenness by the Gini coefficient. A clonotype was considered public if more than one individual shared it. TCRdb reanalyzed the raw reads on its own, using fastp at Q25 for trimming and MiXCR for clone calling, and kept in-frame beta chains. Rows merge per CDR3 protein into single entries with the most common DNA and genes. It is TCRdb's table, rather than the study itself, that gives the V and J calls and clone size. The sample data list a few hundred thousand distinct CDR3 sequences, and 14% of these were observed just once. About a sixth of the sample belongs to the ten largest clones.

V is shortened by 0 bases, J by 4 bases, and the region joining them spans 15 bases. The germline V gene (reference sequence) yields GTSNPN for CDR1 and SVGIG for CDR2. From cysteine to phenylalanine, the CDR3 is 15 amino acids long. The sequence is cut down to CDR3 DNA, 45 bases in frame from base 1. These data were also reused for a study on T cells in Graves' hyperthyroidism and ophthalmopathy. Per the second study: Stable Graves' hyperthyroidism was defined as the absence of progression to ophthalmopathy over 18 months of follow-up. Hyperthyroidism patients were newly diagnosed, had a disease duration of under 2 months, and were aged 18 to 65 years. Patients with uncontrolled infections, other autoimmune diseases, pregnancy or lactation were excluded. Diagnoses were based on clinical symptoms, serum thyroxine and TRAb, thyroid ultrasound and orbital computed tomography. The TCR CDR3 was subjected to a first round of RT-PCR using the HTBI primer set and the Qiagen OneStep RT-PCR kit. Most expanded thyroid clonotypes (frequency above 0.001) were also detected in blood, suggesting blood repertoires may reflect thyroid immune responses. A model built on a 13 V-J signature distinguished ophthalmopathy from stable hyperthyroidism, reaching 87.88% sensitivity and 81.08% specificity in cross-validation and 80%/75% in testing. In validation, the model predicted progression to ophthalmopathy with 55% to 71% sensitivity and around 72% specificity, a median of approximately 6.5 months before onset. TCR V-J signatures able to tell the groups apart were searched for in a discovery cohort of 100 or so patients, of whom more than 40 had Graves' ophthalmopathy and around 57 had stable Graves' hyperthyroidism. An independent validation cohort of under 20 hyperthyroidism patients and about 15 patients who later progressed to ophthalmopathy tested prospective prediction of ophthalmopathy. The approximately 90 discovery patients were randomly split 7:3 into training and test sets. In several Graves' hyperthyroidism patients, the study also compared T-cell repertoires from thyroid tissue with T-cell repertoires from blood. Following sampling, methimazole starting at 30 mg daily was given to hyperthyroidism patients, and high-dose intravenous methylprednisolone was given to ophthalmopathy patients. Libraries were constructed in a second round of multiplex PCR, after which size selection and purification were performed. Sequencing of the libraries was done on an Illumina HiSeq2000 using paired-end 100 bp reads. SOAPnuke was used to process the raw data, removing reads that contained adapters or uncalled bases, had a mean Phred below 15, or lacked an exact match to the constant primer or identifier. High-quality paired reads were merged using COPE v1.2.5, and each unique nucleotide sequence was defined as a clonotype. Clonotypes were aligned to IMGT TRBV, TRBD and TRBJ reference segments using MiTCR v1.1. The analysis was restricted to V-J combinations with a frequency above 0.0001, which together covered approximately 99% of the repertoires. A TCS score was defined as the ratio of F50 (clonal expansion) to E x V (chaos), with BLOSUM62-based TCRdist applied between CDR3 peptides within each V-J. Welch's t-statistics and random forest reduced several hundred V-J features to some 14, which were used in a naive Bayes classifier (R e1071). Sample size was not statistically predetermined, and blinding of investigators to group allocation was not performed. The paper reports TCR Vbeta CDR3 sequencing of over 130 peripheral blood samples: some 41 ophthalmopathy, 75 to 80 hyperthyroidism and around 17 progressor patients.

Source: peripheral blood mononuclear cells (PBMCs), taken at new diagnosis, from a patient treated with antithyroid drugs. This TCR was recovered from a woman aged 45-59 years with Graves disease. Donor details come from another sample of the same person, matched by shared clones. This chain is built from TRBV30 and TRBJ2-5; the D gene is perhaps TRBD1, on 5 matching bases. The nucleotide sequence is TGTGCCTGGAGTGTATTCAGGGTCTGGGCAGAGACCCAGTACTTC. Its protein reads: CAWSVFRVWAETQYF.